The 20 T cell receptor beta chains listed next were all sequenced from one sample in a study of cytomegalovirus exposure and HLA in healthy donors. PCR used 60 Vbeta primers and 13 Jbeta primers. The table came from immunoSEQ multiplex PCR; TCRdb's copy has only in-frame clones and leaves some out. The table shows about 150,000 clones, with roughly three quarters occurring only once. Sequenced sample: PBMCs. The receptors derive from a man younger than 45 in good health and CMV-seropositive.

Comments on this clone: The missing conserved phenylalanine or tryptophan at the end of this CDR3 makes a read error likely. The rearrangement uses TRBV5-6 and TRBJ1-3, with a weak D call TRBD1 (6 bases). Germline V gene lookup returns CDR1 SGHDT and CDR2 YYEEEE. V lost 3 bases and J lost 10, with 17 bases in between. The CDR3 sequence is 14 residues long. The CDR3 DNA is TGTGCCAGCAGCTACCGGGACACCATGACGACCATATATTCT. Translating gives CASSYRDTMTTIYS.

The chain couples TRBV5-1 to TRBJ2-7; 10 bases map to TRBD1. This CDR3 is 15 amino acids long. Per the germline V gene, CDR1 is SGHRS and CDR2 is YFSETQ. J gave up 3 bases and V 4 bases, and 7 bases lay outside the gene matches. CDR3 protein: CASSRGTGEDYEQYF. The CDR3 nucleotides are TGCGCCAGCAGCAGAGGGACAGGGGAAGACTACGAGCAGTACTTC.

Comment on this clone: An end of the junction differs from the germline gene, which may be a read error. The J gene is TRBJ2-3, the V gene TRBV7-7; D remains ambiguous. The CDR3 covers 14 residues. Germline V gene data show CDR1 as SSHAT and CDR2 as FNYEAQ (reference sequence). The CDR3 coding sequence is TGTGCTAGCAGCCCAAGCGTATTCACAGATACGCAGTATTTT. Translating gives CASSPSVFTDTQYF. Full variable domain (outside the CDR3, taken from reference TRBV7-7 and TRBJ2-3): GAGVSQSPRYKVTKRGQDVTLRCDPISSHATLYWYQQALGQGPEFLTYFNYEAQPDKSGLPSDRFSAERPEGSISTLTIQRTEQRDSAMYRCASSPSVFTDTQYFGPGTRLTVL.

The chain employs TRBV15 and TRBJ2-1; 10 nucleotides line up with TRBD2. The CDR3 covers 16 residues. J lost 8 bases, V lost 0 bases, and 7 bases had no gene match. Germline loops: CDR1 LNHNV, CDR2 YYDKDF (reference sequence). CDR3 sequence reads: CATSREGSGRFYEQFF. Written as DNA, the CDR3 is TGTGCCACCAGCAGAGAGGGTAGCGGGAGGTTTTATGAGCAGTTCTTC.

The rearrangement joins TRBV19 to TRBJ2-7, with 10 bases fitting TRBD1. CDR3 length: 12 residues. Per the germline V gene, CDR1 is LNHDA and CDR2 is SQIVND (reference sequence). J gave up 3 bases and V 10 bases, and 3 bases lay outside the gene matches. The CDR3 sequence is CATRDRGYEQYF. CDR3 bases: TGTGCCACCCGGGACAGGGGCTACGAGCAGTACTTC.

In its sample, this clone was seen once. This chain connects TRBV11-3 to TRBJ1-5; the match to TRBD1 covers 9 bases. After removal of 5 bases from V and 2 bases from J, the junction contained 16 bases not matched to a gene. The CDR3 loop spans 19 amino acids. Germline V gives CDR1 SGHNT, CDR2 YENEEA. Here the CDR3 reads CASSPYWDRDFSGNQPQHF. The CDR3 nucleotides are TGTGCCAGCAGCCCTTATTGGGACAGGGACTTCTCCGGCAATCAGCCCCAGCATTTT.

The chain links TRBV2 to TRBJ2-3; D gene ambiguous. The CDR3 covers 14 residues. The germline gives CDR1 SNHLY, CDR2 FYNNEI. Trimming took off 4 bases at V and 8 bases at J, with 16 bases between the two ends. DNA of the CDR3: TGTGCCAGCAGTGGGAGCCGGTATGACGGTACGCAGTATTTT. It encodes CASSGSRYDGTQYF.

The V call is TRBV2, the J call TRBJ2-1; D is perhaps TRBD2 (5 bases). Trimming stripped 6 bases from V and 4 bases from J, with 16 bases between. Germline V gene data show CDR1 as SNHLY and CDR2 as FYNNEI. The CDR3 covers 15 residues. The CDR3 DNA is TGTGCCAGCAGGGCTGAGGGCGGCTTTTACAATGAGCAGTTCTTC. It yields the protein CASRAEGGFYNEQFF.

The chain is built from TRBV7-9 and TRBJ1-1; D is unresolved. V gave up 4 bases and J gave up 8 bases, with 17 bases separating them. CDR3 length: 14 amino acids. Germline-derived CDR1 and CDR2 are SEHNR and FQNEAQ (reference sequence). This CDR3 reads CASSSSALLFEAFF. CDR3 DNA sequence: TGTGCCAGCAGCTCGAGTGCTCTCCTATTCGAAGCTTTCTTT.

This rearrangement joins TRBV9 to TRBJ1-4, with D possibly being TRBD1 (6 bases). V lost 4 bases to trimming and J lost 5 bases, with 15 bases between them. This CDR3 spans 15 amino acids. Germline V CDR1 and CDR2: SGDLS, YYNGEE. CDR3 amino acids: CASSPTGHWNEKLFF. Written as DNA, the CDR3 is TGTGCCAGCAGCCCGACGGGACATTGGAATGAAAAACTGTTTTTT.

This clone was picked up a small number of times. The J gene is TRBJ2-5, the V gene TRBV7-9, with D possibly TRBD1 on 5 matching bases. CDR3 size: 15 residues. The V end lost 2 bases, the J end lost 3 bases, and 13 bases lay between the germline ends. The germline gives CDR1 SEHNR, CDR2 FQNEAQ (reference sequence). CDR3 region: CASSLKGLGEETQYF. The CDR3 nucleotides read TGTGCCAGCAGCTTAAAGGGGCTAGGCGAAGAGACCCAGTACTTC.

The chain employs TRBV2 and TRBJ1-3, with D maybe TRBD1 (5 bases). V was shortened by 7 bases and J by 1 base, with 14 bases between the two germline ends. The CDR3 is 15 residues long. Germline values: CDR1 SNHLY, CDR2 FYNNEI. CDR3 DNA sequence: TGTGCCAGCACTACCTATAGGGGTTCTGGAAACACCATATATTTT. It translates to CASTTYRGSGNTIYF.

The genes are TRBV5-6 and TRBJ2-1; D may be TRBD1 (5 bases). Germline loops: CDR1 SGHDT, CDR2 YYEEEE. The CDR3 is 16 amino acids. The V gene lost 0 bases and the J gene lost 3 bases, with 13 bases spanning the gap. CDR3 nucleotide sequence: TGTGCCAGCAGCTTGGTGGGCAGGGTCGTCTACAATGAGCAGTTCTTC. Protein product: CASSLVGRVVYNEQFF.

CDR3 DNA sequence: TGTGCCAGCAGAGGGACAGGGTTTAACACTGAAGCTTTCTTT. This gives the protein CASRGTGFNTEAFF. This chain connects TRBV28 to TRBJ1-1, with TRBD1 identical over 9 bases. The J segment lost 2 bases and the V segment lost 6 bases, leaving 4 bases of the junction unmatched. Germline V gives CDR1 MDHEN, CDR2 SYDVKM. The CDR3 length is 14 residues.

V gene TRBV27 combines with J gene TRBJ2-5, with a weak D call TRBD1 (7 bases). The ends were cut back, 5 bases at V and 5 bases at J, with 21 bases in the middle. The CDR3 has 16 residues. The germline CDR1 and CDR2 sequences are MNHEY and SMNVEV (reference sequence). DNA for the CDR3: TGTGCCAGCAGTCCGGAGGGACAGTCAGGGACGGAGACCCAGTACTTC. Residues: CASSPEGQSGTETQYF.

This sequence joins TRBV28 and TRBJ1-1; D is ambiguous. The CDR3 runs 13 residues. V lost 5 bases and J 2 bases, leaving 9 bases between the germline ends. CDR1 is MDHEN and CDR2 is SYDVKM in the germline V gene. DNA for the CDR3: TGTGCCAGCAGTCTCGAGATTAACACTGAAGCTTTCTTT. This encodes CASSLEINTEAFF.

The CDR3 spells CASSLGQEKYNEQFF. CDR3 in DNA: TGTGCCAGCAGCCTGGGACAGGAAAAATACAATGAGCAGTTCTTC. V gene TRBV6-5 combines with J gene TRBJ2-1; 8 bases agree with TRBD1. Germline trimming cut 6 bases from V and 4 bases from J; bases unmatched to any gene: 8. Germline lookup yields CDR1 MNHEY and CDR2 SVGAGI. The CDR3 runs 15 residues.

The CDR3 DNA follows: TGTGCCAGCAGCCAAGACAGGGGTAGCAATCAGCCCCAGCATTTT. Encoded protein: CASSQDRGSNQPQHF. V is TRBV4-2 and J is TRBJ1-5; possible D gene TRBD1, 6 bases. This CDR3 region has 15 residues. The V gene lost 0 bases and the J gene lost 0 bases, with 6 bases spanning the gap. In germline, CDR1 is LGHNA, CDR2 YNFKEQ.

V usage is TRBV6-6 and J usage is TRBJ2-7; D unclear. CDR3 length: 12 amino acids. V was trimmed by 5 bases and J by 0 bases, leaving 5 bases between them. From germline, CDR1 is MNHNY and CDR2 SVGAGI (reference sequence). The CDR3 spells CASSLSSYEQYF. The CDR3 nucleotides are TGTGCCAGCAGTCTAAGCTCCTACGAGCAGTACTTC.

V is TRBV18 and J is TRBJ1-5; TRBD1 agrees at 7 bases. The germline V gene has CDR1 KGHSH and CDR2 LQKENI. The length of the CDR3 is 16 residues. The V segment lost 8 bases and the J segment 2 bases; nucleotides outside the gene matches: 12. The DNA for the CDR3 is TGTGCCAGCCCGAAAATTCGAGGACAGGGCAATCAGCCCCAGCATTTT. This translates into CASPKIRGQGNQPQHF.